This TCR beta chain stems from a study of CD8+CD57+ T cells in acquired aplastic anemia. As for the study in general: Sorted CD4+ and CD8+ cells gave a mean 3.2 ug DNA, range 0.2 to 27.4 ug. Read counts for CD4+ cells (from healthy donors) averaged around 10 million.

Many counts were recorded for this clonotype. TCR beta VDJ and CDR3 profiling used genomic DNA as template. Each CDR3 protein is one row after TCRdb ran MiXCR on the reads. The repertoire has some 200,000 distinct CDR3 sequences, approximately 60% of them found once; the top ten carry roughly 29%. Trimming took off 0 bases at V and 4 bases at J, with 12 bases between the two ends. This CDR3 region has 15 residues. From germline, CDR1 is MGHRA and CDR2 YSYEKL. The sequence was collected from a human donor in good health. V is TRBV4-1 and J is TRBJ1-2; D is undetermined. The sequenced sample was sorted CD4+, CD8+, or CD8+CD57+ T cells (not recorded which) from PBMCs. For the CDR3, the DNA is TGCGCCAGCAGCCAAGAATCAGGTTCCGGCTATGGCTACACCTTC. Translation: CASSQESGSGYGYTF.